This TCR beta chain was sequenced for a study of blood T cell repertoires in COVID-19. CDR1 LNHDA and CDR2 SQIVND come from the germline V gene (reference sequence). The CDR3 extends over 13 amino acids. The ends were cut back, 1 base at V and 5 bases at J, with 8 bases in the middle. Symptom resolution, clearance, or two negative PCRs marked the recovered donors of Cohort 3. This clone was detected a few times. Sequencing used immunoSEQ multiplex PCR; TCRdb keeps in-frame clones, though not all of them. The sample lists more than 400,000 clones; roughly 87% were seen once. The receptor was isolated from a woman aged 18-29 years who had recovered from COVID-19. The material sequenced was PBMCs or T cells enriched from blood (not recorded which). This chain links TRBV19 with TRBJ1-2; D remains ambiguous. CDR3 coding DNA: TGTGCCAGTAGTATAGCCCAGGAATATGGCTACACCTTC. The encoded protein is CASSIAQEYGYTF.